These T cell receptor beta chains were read from a single sample in a study of blood T cells in healthy people across ages. TCRdb processed the 5' RACE reads anew with MiXCR; each CDR3 protein has one entry. The data show around 500,000 distinct CDR3 sequences, with around 50% seen just once and around 24% held by the top ten. The sequenced sample consisted of blood. Receptors originate from a man older than 75 in good health. CDR3s include the opening cysteine and the closing phenylalanine or tryptophan. The D gene is left open where the match is weak. Clone size is shown for a subset of rows, as once, few, many or a class of expanded clone.

clone size: -
CDR3 length: 16
J gene: TRBJ2-7
D gene: -
V gene: TRBV21-1
CDR3 protein: CASSTHLADASYEQYF
CDR3 DNA: TGTGCCAGCAGCACCCATTTGGCGGATGCGTCCTACGAGCAGTACTTC

clone size: -
CDR3 length: 14
J gene: TRBJ2-5
D gene: -
V gene: TRBV7-9
CDR3 protein: CASSLARAKETQYF
CDR3 DNA: TGTGCCAGCAGCTTAGCGCGGGCGAAAGAGACCCAGTACTTC

clone size: few
CDR3 length: 14
J gene: TRBJ2-7
D gene: -
V gene: TRBV7-9
CDR3 protein: CASSLGTTAYEQYF
CDR3 DNA: TGTGCCAGCAGCTTAGGGACAACGGCCTACGAGCAGTACTTC

clone size: -
CDR3 length: 14
J gene: TRBJ2-1
D gene: -
V gene: TRBV20-1
CDR3 protein: CTANRDYSCNEQFF
CDR3 DNA: -

clone size: many
CDR3 length: 16
J gene: TRBJ2-4
D gene: -
V gene: TRBV6-5
CDR3 protein: CASSSNRGVGKNIQYF
CDR3 DNA: TGTGCCAGCAGTTCCAATAGGGGAGTGGGCAAAAACATTCAGTACTTC

clone size: -
CDR3 length: 13
J gene: TRBJ1-2
D gene: TRBD1
V gene: TRBV29-1
CDR3 protein: CSGRTGQNYGYTF
CDR3 DNA: TGCAGCGGCAGGACAGGGCAAAACTATGGCTACACCTTC

clone size: many
CDR3 length: 14
J gene: TRBJ1-2
D gene: -
V gene: TRBV6-5
CDR3 protein: CASSFGLGGYGYTF
CDR3 DNA: TGTGCCAGCAGTTTCGGGCTTGGAGGGTATGGCTACACCTTC

clone size: -
CDR3 length: 15
J gene: TRBJ1-1
D gene: -
V gene: TRBV7-8
CDR3 protein: CASSLPGGTKTEAFF
CDR3 DNA: TGTGCCAGCAGCTTACCCGGGGGGACCAAGACTGAAGCTTTCTTT

clone size: many
CDR3 length: 13
J gene: TRBJ2-3
D gene: TRBD1
V gene: TRBV6-5
CDR3 protein: CASSLQGADTQYF
CDR3 DNA: TGTGCCAGCAGTTTACAGGGGGCAGATACGCAGTATTTT

clone size: -
CDR3 length: 14
J gene: TRBJ2-3
D gene: -
V gene: TRBV7-9
CDR3 protein: CACDRGTSTDTQYF
CDR3 DNA: TGTGCCTGCGATAGGGGAACCAGCACAGATACGCAGTATTTT

clone size: -
CDR3 length: 15
J gene: TRBJ1-5
D gene: -
V gene: TRBV12-3/TRBV12-4
CDR3 protein: CASSPIRGSNQPQHF
CDR3 DNA: TGTGCCAGCAGTCCCATTCGCGGGAGCAATCAGCCCCAGCATTTT

clone size: -
CDR3 length: 16
J gene: TRBJ2-1
D gene: TRBD2
V gene: TRBV13
CDR3 protein: CASSWRSSGGLNEQFF
CDR3 DNA: TGTGCCAGCAGCTGGCGGTCTAGCGGGGGTCTCAATGAGCAGTTCTTC

clone size: -
CDR3 length: 12
J gene: TRBJ2-1
D gene: -
V gene: TRBV10-3
CDR3 protein: CAVSQNGNEQFF
CDR3 DNA: TGTGCCGTCAGCCAAAATGGGAATGAGCAGTTCTTC

clone size: few
CDR3 length: 15
J gene: TRBJ2-3
D gene: -
V gene: TRBV7-2
CDR3 protein: CASSPTGLSTDTQYF
CDR3 DNA: TGTGCCAGCAGCCCTACGGGACTTTCCACAGATACGCAGTATTTT

clone size: few
CDR3 length: 13
J gene: TRBJ2-1
D gene: -
V gene: TRBV20-1
CDR3 protein: CSASPGGTNEQFF
CDR3 DNA: TGCAGTGCTAGCCCCGGGGGAACCAATGAGCAGTTCTTC

clone size: -
CDR3 length: 14
J gene: TRBJ2-5
D gene: -
V gene: TRBV18
CDR3 protein: CASSPKGGGGTQYF
CDR3 DNA: TGTGCCAGCTCACCAAAGGGGGGCGGAGGGACCCAGTACTTC

clone size: -
CDR3 length: 14
J gene: TRBJ2-7
D gene: -
V gene: TRBV30
CDR3 protein: CAWSLGAGAYEQYF
CDR3 DNA: TGTGCCTGGAGCCTGGGGGCTGGAGCCTACGAGCAGTACTTC

clone size: many
CDR3 length: 17
J gene: TRBJ2-1
D gene: -
V gene: TRBV7-2
CDR3 protein: CASSLQGGRGVDNEQFF
CDR3 DNA: TGTGCCAGCAGCTTACAGGGCGGACGCGGGGTCGACAATGAGCAGTTCTTC

clone size: few
CDR3 length: 14
J gene: TRBJ1-6
D gene: -
V gene: TRBV5-1
CDR3 protein: CASSLLGPNSPLHF
CDR3 DNA: TGCGCCAGCAGCTTGCTCGGACCAAATTCACCCCTCCACTTT

clone size: few
CDR3 length: 17
J gene: TRBJ2-4
D gene: TRBD2
V gene: TRBV28
CDR3 protein: CASSRVPSGIAKNIQYF
CDR3 DNA: TGTGCCAGCAGCAGGGTTCCTAGCGGTATAGCCAAAAACATTCAGTACTTC

clone size: -
CDR3 length: 13
J gene: TRBJ2-5
D gene: -
V gene: TRBV7-2
CDR3 protein: CASMDSSQETQYF
CDR3 DNA: TGTGCCAGCATGGACAGCTCACAGGAGACCCAGTACTTC

clone size: -
CDR3 length: 16
J gene: TRBJ2-1
D gene: TRBD1
V gene: TRBV7-2
CDR3 protein: CASSLRGGTGHNEQFF
CDR3 DNA: TGTGCCAGCAGCCTGAGGGGCGGGACAGGACACAATGAGCAGTTCTTC

clone size: -
CDR3 length: 14
J gene: TRBJ1-4
D gene: -
V gene: TRBV10-3
CDR3 protein: CAIKRGFDNEKLFF
CDR3 DNA: TGTGCCATCAAACGAGGGTTCGATAATGAAAAACTGTTTTTT